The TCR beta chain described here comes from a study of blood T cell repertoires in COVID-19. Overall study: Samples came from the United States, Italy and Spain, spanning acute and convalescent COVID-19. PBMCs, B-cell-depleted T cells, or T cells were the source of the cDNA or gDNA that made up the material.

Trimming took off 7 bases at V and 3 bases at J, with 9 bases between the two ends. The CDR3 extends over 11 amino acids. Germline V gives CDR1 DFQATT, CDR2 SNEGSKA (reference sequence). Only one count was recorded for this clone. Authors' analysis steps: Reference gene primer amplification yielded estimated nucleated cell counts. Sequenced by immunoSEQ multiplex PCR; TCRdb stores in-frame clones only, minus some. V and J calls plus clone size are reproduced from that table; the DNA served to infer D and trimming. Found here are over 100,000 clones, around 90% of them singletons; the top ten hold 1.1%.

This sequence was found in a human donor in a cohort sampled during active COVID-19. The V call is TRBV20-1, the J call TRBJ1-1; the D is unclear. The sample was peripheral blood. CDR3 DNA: TGCAGTGGATGGGGAGACACTGAAGCTTTCTTT. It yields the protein CSGWGDTEAFF.